The 24 T cell receptor beta chains presented below share a single source sample, sequenced in a study of blood T cell repertoires in COVID-19. This table comes from immunoSEQ multiplex PCR, and its TCRdb copy is limited to in-frame clones, with some not included. The sample contains under 500,000 clones, about 89% of which appear only once. Source material: peripheral blood. The receptors derive from a woman aged 25-40 years with acute or convalescent COVID-19.

The V and J genes are TRBV7-3 and TRBJ2-5; possible D gene TRBD2, 7 bases. This CDR3 region has 15 residues. V lost 3 bases to trimming and J lost 3 bases, with 14 bases between them. Germline values: CDR1 SGHTA, CDR2 FQGTGA. The CDR3 sequence: CASSFSGGQKETQYF. Here the CDR3 DNA reads TGTGCCAGCAGCTTCTCGGGGGGCCAAAAAGAGACCCAGTACTTC.

V usage is TRBV12-3 or TRBV12-4 and J usage is TRBJ2-7; no definite D call. The CDR3 runs 13 residues. V was cut by 5 bases and J by 5 bases, with 13 bases left in between. The CDR3 here is CASSPSQWNEQYF. The DNA for the CDR3 is TGTGCCAGCAGTCCCTCACAGTGGAACGAGCAGTACTTC.

The chain recombines TRBV28 with TRBJ2-5, with 8 nucleotides matching TRBD1. CDR1 is MDHEN and CDR2 is SYDVKM in the germline V gene. The CDR3 consists of 14 residues. Germline trimming cut 6 bases from V and 2 bases from J; bases unmatched to any gene: 5. CDR3 DNA: TGTGCCAGCAGCAACAGGGGGTTACAAGAGACCCAGTACTTC. Translation: CASSNRGLQETQYF.

The chain couples TRBV9 to TRBJ1-1; 7 nucleotides align to TRBD1. CDR3 length: 15 amino acids. The V segment lost 4 bases and the J segment 7 bases; nucleotides outside the gene matches: 13. Germline V CDR1 and CDR2: SGDLS, YYNGEE. The CDR3 reads CASSPRKTGSGEAFF. The DNA of the CDR3 is TGTGCCAGCAGCCCAAGAAAGACAGGGTCGGGTGAAGCTTTCTTT.

The J gene is TRBJ2-7, the V gene TRBV27; 13 bases agree with TRBD2. The V and J ends lost 3 bases and 4 bases, in that order; junction bases with no gene match: 6. This CDR3 has 16 residues. Germline V lookup: CDR1 MNHEY, CDR2 SMNVEV (reference sequence). CDR3 protein: CASSLDGLAGAYEQYF. The CDR3 nucleotides read TGTGCCAGCAGTTTGGACGGACTAGCGGGGGCGTACGAGCAGTACTTC.

This rearrangement joins TRBV21-1 to TRBJ2-1; the table's D call of TRBD2 was not tested on the DNA. TRBV21-1 is shown as a pseudogene. The CDR3 consists of 13 residues. The CDR3: CASRTDTYNEQFF. In DNA form, the CDR3 reads TGTGCCAGTAGGACTGATACCTACAATGAGCAGTTCTTC.

The rearrangement links TRBV24-1 to TRBJ2-3; 10 nucleotides agree with TRBD1. With V trimmed by 1 base and J by 5 bases, 8 bases remained unmatched. Germline assignment: CDR1 KGHDR and CDR2 SFDVKD. The CDR3 extends over 17 amino acids. The DNA of the CDR3 is TGTGCCACCAGTGATTTAACCGGGACAGGGGAAAAAGATACGCAGTATTTT. Amino acids: CATSDLTGTGEKDTQYF.

The V gene is TRBV3-1 (or the pseudogene TRBV3-2), the J gene TRBJ2-3; 7 bases agree with TRBD2. The V and J ends lost 0 bases and 5 bases, in that order; junction bases with no gene match: 8. This CDR3 spans 16 amino acids. Per germline, CDR1 LGHDT and CDR2 YNNKEL (reference sequence). The CDR3 here is CASSQDPAGVKDTQYF. CDR3 nucleotides: TGTGCCAGCAGCCAAGATCCGGCGGGGGTGAAAGATACGCAGTATTTT.

This chain connects TRBV4-1 to TRBJ1-6, with D possibly TRBD1 on 5 matching bases. The CDR3 is made up of 18 amino acids. With 2 bases removed from V and 9 bases from J, the gap between germline ends came to 23 bases. CDR1 and CDR2 from the germline V gene are MGHRA and YSYEKL. Here the CDR3 reads CASSQTSPETDGVSPLHF. Written as DNA, the CDR3 is TGCGCCAGCAGCCAAACTTCGCCCGAGACAGATGGGGTTTCACCCCTCCACTTT.

This chain links TRBV9 with TRBJ2-5, with 8 bases matching TRBD2. Per germline, CDR1 SGDLS and CDR2 YYNGEE. CDR3 size: 15 residues. V shed 0 bases and J 6 bases; nucleotides not matched to a gene: 7. CDR3 protein: CASSVGGGQGQTQYF. The CDR3 DNA follows: TGTGCCAGCAGCGTAGGCGGGGGGCAGGGACAGACCCAGTACTTC.

CDR3 residues: CASNDRIQNGYTF. The CDR3 DNA follows: TGTGCCAGCAACGACAGAATTCAGAACGGCTACACCTTC. This chain uses TRBV28 with TRBJ1-2; a weak D match, TRBD1 (5 bases). CDR3 length equals 13 residues. In germline, CDR1 is MDHEN, CDR2 SYDVKM. V lost 7 bases and J lost 8, with 17 bases in between.

This clone is a singleton in its sample. V and J are TRBV5-1 and TRBJ2-7, with a possible D match to TRBD2 (5 bases). Trimming left V 3 bases short and J 6 bases short, with 13 bases between. The CDR3 has 13 amino acids. The germline CDR1 and CDR2 sequences are SGHRS and YFSETQ. CDR3 residues: CASSSGYVGEQYF. CDR3 in DNA: TGCGCCAGCAGCTCGGGGTACGTGGGCGAGCAGTACTTC.

The V and J genes are TRBV6-2 or TRBV6-3 and TRBJ2-3, with 8 positions matching TRBD2. This CDR3 contains 15 residues. J was trimmed by 5 bases and V by 5 bases; bases with no gene match: 9. Looked up from germline, CDR1 is MNHEY and CDR2 is SVGEGT. The CDR3: CASSVGTRRGDTQYF. The CDR3 DNA reads TGTGCCAGCAGTGTAGGGACTAGGCGCGGAGATACGCAGTATTTT.

The V call is TRBV27, the J call TRBJ2-7, with D possibly TRBD1 on 5 matching bases. Trimming stripped 1 base from V and 6 bases from J, with 13 bases between. The length of the CDR3 is 14 residues. Looked up from germline, CDR1 is MNHEY and CDR2 is SMNVEV (reference sequence). CDR3 sequence: CASSLFRQPCEQYF. CDR3 coding DNA: TGTGCCAGCAGTTTATTTCGACAGCCCTGCGAGCAGTACTTC.

V gene TRBV30 combines with J gene TRBJ2-5; TRBD2 agrees at 7 bases. Trimming removed 5 bases from V and 4 bases from J; junction bases left unmatched: 1. This CDR3 has 11 residues. Germline assignment: CDR1 GTSNPN and CDR2 SVGIG (reference sequence). The CDR3 coding sequence is TGTGCCTGGGGACTAGGAGAGACCCAGTACTTC. Its translation is CAWGLGETQYF.

This rearrangement joins TRBV7-9 to TRBJ2-7; weak D call: TRBD1 (5 bases). The germline V and J ends were trimmed by 0 bases and 5 bases, with 8 bases remaining between them. Germline lookup yields CDR1 SEHNR and CDR2 FQNEAQ (reference sequence). The CDR3 length is 13 residues. This CDR3 is CASSLAGVDEQYF. CDR3 sequence (DNA): TGTGCCAGCAGCTTAGCAGGGGTCGACGAGCAGTACTTC.

This chain links TRBV12-5 with TRBJ2-7; 9 bases match TRBD1. This CDR3 contains 14 residues. Germline V gene sequence: CDR1 LGHNT, CDR2 FRNRAP. The V segment lost 6 bases and the J segment 0 bases; nucleotides outside the gene matches: 3. CDR3 DNA: TGTGCTAGTGGCAGGGGACAGGGCTCCTACGAGCAGTACTTC. This encodes CASGRGQGSYEQYF.

This clone was detected only once. The chain has TRBV4-1 and TRBJ2-7; D is perhaps TRBD2 (6 bases). CDR1 and CDR2 from the germline V gene are MGHRA and YSYEKL. The CDR3 runs 14 residues. V lost 8 bases and J 6 bases, leaving 20 bases between the germline ends. The CDR3 nucleotides read TGCGCCAGCCAAAATGGACTAACAAGCAGCGAGCAGTACTTC. Residues: CASQNGLTSSEQYF.

The chain has TRBV18 and TRBJ1-3; D gene unclear. There are 17 residues in the CDR3. Germline-derived CDR1 and CDR2 are KGHSH and LQKENI. V gave up 1 base and J gave up 2 bases, with 15 bases separating them. CDR3 protein: CASSPQRAREPGNTIYF. In nucleotides, the CDR3 is TGTGCCAGCTCACCACAAAGAGCGAGGGAACCTGGAAACACCATATATTTT.

Notes on this clone: Relative to the germline gene, one junction end is altered; a read error may explain this. The genes are TRBV6-1 and TRBJ1-4; 10 bases are shared with TRBD1. Germline V lookup: CDR1 MNHNS, CDR2 SASEGT. The CDR3 sequence is 12 residues long. In DNA form, the CDR3 reads TGTGCCAGCAGTGAACCCGGGACAGGGGTCACTTTT. The encoded protein is CASSEPGTGVTF.

J is TRBJ2-5 and V is TRBV4-2; 12 bases fit TRBD2. Trimming removed 1 base from V and 4 bases from J; junction bases left unmatched: 4. Germline loops: CDR1 LGHNA, CDR2 YNFKEQ. The CDR3 consists of 16 residues. CDR3 coding DNA: TGTGCCAGCAGCCAAGGGACTAGCGGGGAGAGAGAGACCCAGTACTTC. Amino acid sequence: CASSQGTSGERETQYF.

J is TRBJ1-1 and V is TRBV10-2; D is unresolved. Germline V lookup: CDR1 WSHSY, CDR2 SAAADI. The CDR3 consists of 15 residues. Trimming stripped 10 bases from V and 3 bases from J, with 21 bases between. The DNA for the CDR3 is TGCGCCACCGTTTTTCGTCCAGGAGGAGACACTGAAGCTTTCTTT. This gives the protein CATVFRPGGDTEAFF.

This clone was detected only once. The chain links TRBV11-3 to TRBJ1-3; D is uncertain. The CDR3 is 15 residues long. Germline CDR1 reads SGHNT; CDR2 reads YENEEA. With 5 bases removed from V and 1 base from J, the gap between germline ends came to 12 bases. In DNA form, the CDR3 reads TGTGCCAGCAGCCCCCGGCAGGCGTCTGGAAACACCATATATTTT. Protein sequence: CASSPRQASGNTIYF. The full variable domain, rest sourced from reference TRBV11-3 and TRBJ1-3, is EAGVVQSPRYKIIEKKQPVAFWCNPISGHNTLYWYLQNLGQGPELLIRYENEEAVDDSQLPKDRFSAERLKGVDSTLKIQPAELGDSAVYLCASSPRQASGNTIYFGEGSWLTVV.

The rearrangement uses TRBV18 and TRBJ2-4; 8 positions match TRBD1. V dropped 5 bases and J dropped 2; count of bases not matched to a gene: 8. This CDR3 comprises 16 residues. Germline CDR1 and CDR2: KGHSH and LQKENI. The CDR3 region has the DNA TGTGCCAGCTCAGGACAGGGTTTATCTACCAAAAACATTCAGTACTTC. This translates into CASSGQGLSTKNIQYF.